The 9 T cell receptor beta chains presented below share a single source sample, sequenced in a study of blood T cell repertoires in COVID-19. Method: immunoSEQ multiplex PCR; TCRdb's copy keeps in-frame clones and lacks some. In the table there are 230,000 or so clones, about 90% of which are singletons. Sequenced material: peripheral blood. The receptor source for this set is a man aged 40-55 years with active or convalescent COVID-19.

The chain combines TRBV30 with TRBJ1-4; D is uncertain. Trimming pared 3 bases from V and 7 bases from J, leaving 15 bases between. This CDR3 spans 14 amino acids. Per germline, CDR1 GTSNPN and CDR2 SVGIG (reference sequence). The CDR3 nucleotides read TGTGCCTGGAGGAGAGGGTCCCCATTTGAAAAACTGTTTTTT. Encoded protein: CAWRRGSPFEKLFF. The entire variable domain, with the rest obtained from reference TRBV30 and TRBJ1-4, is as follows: SQTIHQWPATLVQPVGSPLSLECTVEGTSNPNLYWYRQAAGRGLQLLFYSVGIGQISSEVPQNLSASRPQDRQFILSSKKLLLSDSGFYLCAWRRGSPFEKLFFGSGTQLSVL.

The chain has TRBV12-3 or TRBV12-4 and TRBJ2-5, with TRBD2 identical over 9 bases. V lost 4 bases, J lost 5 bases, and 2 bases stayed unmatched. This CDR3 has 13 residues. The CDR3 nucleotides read TGTGCCAGCAGTTACAGCGGGGGGGAGACCCAGTACTTC. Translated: CASSYSGGETQYF.

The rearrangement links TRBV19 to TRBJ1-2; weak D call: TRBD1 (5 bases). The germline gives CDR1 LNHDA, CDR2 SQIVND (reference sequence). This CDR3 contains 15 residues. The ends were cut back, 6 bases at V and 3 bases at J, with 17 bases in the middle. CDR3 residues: CASRSRTDIDYGYTF. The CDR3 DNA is TGTGCCAGTAGATCGCGGACGGACATCGACTATGGCTACACCTTC.

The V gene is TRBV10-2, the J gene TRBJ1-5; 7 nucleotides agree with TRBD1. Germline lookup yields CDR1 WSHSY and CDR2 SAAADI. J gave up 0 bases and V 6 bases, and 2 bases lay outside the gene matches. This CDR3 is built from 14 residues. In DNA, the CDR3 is TGCGCCAGCAGGACAGGGTATAGCAATCAGCCCCAGCATTTT. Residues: CASRTGYSNQPQHF.

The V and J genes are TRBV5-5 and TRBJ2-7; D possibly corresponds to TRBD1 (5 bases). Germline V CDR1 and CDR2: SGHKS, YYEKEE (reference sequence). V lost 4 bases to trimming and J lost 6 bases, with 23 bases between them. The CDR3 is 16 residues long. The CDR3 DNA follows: TGTGCCAGCAGCGGGGCCTCCGGCGTAGGAGCTGGCGAGCAGTACTTC. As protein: CASSGASGVGAGEQYF.

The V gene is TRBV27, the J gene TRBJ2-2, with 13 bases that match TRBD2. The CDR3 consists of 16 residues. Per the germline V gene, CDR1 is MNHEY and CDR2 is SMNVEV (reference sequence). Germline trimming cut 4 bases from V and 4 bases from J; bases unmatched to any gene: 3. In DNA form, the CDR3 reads TGTGCCAGCAGTTCAGGACTAGCGGGGGCCACCGGGGAGCTGTTTTTT. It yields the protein CASSSGLAGATGELFF.

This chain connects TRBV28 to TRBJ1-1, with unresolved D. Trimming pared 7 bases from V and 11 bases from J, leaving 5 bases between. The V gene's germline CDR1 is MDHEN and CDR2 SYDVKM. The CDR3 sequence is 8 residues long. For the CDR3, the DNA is TGTGCCAGCACTAATGCTTTCTTT. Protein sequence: CASTNAFF.

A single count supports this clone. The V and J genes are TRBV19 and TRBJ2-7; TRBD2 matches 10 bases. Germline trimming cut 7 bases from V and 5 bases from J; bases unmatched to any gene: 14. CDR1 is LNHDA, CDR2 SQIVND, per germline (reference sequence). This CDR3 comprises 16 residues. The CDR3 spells CASTPGGLAGVNEQYF. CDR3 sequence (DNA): TGTGCCAGTACCCCAGGGGGGCTAGCGGGGGTCAACGAGCAGTACTTC.

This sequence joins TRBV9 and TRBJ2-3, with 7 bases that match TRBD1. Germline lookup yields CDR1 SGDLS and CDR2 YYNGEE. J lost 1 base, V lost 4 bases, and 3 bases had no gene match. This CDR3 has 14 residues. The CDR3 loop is CASSRTGGTDTQYF. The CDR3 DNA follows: TGTGCCAGCAGCCGGACAGGCGGCACAGATACGCAGTATTTT.